These T cell receptor beta chains were read from a single sample in a study of radiation and T cells in renal cell carcinoma. Profiled with immunoSEQ multiplex PCR; TCRdb holds only in-frame clones, not every one. The sample records about 150,000 clones, roughly 87% being singletons. Specimen: blood, collected from a patient whose treatment included radiotherapy and nephrectomy. All receptors derive from a woman between 45 and 65 years old with renal cell carcinoma. The CDR3 runs from the conserved cysteine through the conserved F or W. A D gene is named only where the DNA matches it firmly. The size field is filled for only some rows; it gives once, few, many or a size class.

abundance	d_gene	j_gene	v_gene	CDR3nt	CDR3aa
.	.	TRBJ1-5	TRBV5-1	TGCGCCAGCAGCTTGGCCGAAAATCAGCCCCAGCATTTT	CASSLAENQPQHF
.	TRBD1	TRBJ1-5	TRBV7-8	TGTGCCAGCAGCTCCCTAATGGGGACAGTTATATCTCTTAGCAATCAGCCCCAGCATTTT	CASSSLMGTVISLSNQPQHF
.	TRBD1	TRBJ2-7	TRBV6-1	TGTGCCAGCAGTGACCCAGGACAGGTCCTCTACGAGCAGTACTTC	CASSDPGQVLYEQYF
.	TRBD1	TRBJ1-6	TRBV11-2	TGTGCCATCAGGACAGGGCGAGGCCTCCACTTT	CAIRTGRGLHF
.	.	TRBJ2-3	TRBV15	TGTGCCACCAGCAGAGATCAGTGGGGTCCAGGGAGCACAGATACGCAGTATTTT	CATSRDQWGPGSTDTQYF
.	.	TRBJ2-2	TRBV4-1	TGCGCCAGCAGCCGACTGACGGCGAACACCGGGGAGCTGTTTTTT	CASSRLTANTGELFF
few	TRBD1	TRBJ2-7	TRBV6-5	TGTGCCAGCAGTACGGACAGGGGGAGCTCCTACGAGCAGTACTTC	CASSTDRGSSYEQYF
.	.	TRBJ1-3	TRBV5-1	TGCGCCAGCAGTCCGAGCTCTGGAAACACCATATATTTT	CASSPSSGNTIYF
.	TRBD1	TRBJ1-3	TRBV5-5	TGTGCCAGCAGCTTGGGCCCAAGACAGGGGGCGGGCACCATATATTTT	CASSLGPRQGAGTIYF
.	TRBD1	TRBJ1-1	TRBV6-6	TGTGCCAGCAGTTCAACAGGGGGCACTGAAGCTTTCTTT	CASSSTGGTEAFF
few	.	TRBJ1-1	TRBV14	TGTGCCAGCAGCCAAGATTTGGGTGGTGAAGCTTTCTTT	CASSQDLGGEAFF
.	.	TRBJ1-4	TRBV7-8	TGTGCCAGCAGCTTAGCGAGTCGGGGATTATTGGGTGAAAAACTGTTTTTT	CASSLASRGLLGEKLFF
.	.	TRBJ2-1	TRBV4-2	TGTGCCAGCAGCCAGGACCCTATTAGAGGGTCCAATGAGCAGTTCTTC	CASSQDPIRGSNEQFF
.	.	TRBJ2-1	TRBV29-1	TGCAGCCTCCCAGGGGCGGGCGATGAGCAGTTCTTC	CSLPGAGDEQFF
once	TRBD2	TRBJ2-1	TRBV7-3	TGTGCCAGCAGCCTCCTAGCGGGGGGCTCGAGCTCCTACAATGAGCAGTTCTTC	CASSLLAGGSSSYNEQFF
once	TRBD1	TRBJ1-4	TRBV5-1	TGCGCCAGCAGCTTGACAGGGGGCGATGAAAAACTGTTTTTT	CASSLTGGDEKLFF
.	.	TRBJ1-4	TRBV7-9	TGTGCCAGCAGCTTAGTAGTGGGGTATGAAAAACTGTTTTTT	CASSLVVGYEKLFF
.	TRBD2	TRBJ2-1	TRBV18	TGTGCCAGCTCACCCTCGACTAGCTATGAGCAGTTCTTC	CASSPSTSYEQFF
once	TRBD1	TRBJ1-2	TRBV19	TGTGCCAGTAGTATGGGACAGGGGTCAGGCTACACCTTC	CASSMGQGSGYTF
.	.	TRBJ1-5	TRBV6-6	TGTGCCAGCAGTTACTCGAGGGGGGGGCAACAGCCCCAGCATTTT	CASSYSRGGQQPQHF
.	.	TRBJ1-5	TRBV28	TGTGCCAGCAGTTTCCAGGAAAGCAATCAGCCCCAGCATTTT	CASSFQESNQPQHF
.	TRBD1	TRBJ1-1	TRBV6-6	TGTGCCAGCAGTTACGGCGACAGGGCAAAGACTGAAGCTTTCTTT	CASSYGDRAKTEAFF
.	.	TRBJ1-2	TRBV7-2	TGTGCCAGCAGCCAAGAAATGGTCGCGGGGACTGGCTACACCTTC	CASSQEMVAGTGYTF
.	TRBD2	TRBJ2-3	TRBV4-1	TGCGCCAGCAGCCGGTCTAGCGGGGGCACCACAGATACGCAGTATTTT	CASSRSSGGTTDTQYF
.	TRBD1	TRBJ2-7	TRBV5-1	TGCGCCAGCAGCTTAACAGGGGGCAGATACGAGCAGTACTTC	CASSLTGGRYEQYF
.	TRBD1	TRBJ1-4	TRBV7-2	TGTGCCAGCAGCTTTTCCCACAGGGGGACTAATGAAAAACTGTTTTTT	CASSFSHRGTNEKLFF
.	TRBD1	TRBJ1-1	TRBV19	TGTGCCAGTTCAGACAAGGACAGGGGCCGCACTGAAGCTTTCTTT	CASSDKDRGRTEAFF
.	TRBD2	TRBJ2-4	TRBV5-5	TGTGCCAGCAGCTTTTACGGGACTAGCGGGGGAAGAAACATTCAGTACTTC	CASSFYGTSGGRNIQYF
.	.	TRBJ1-1	TRBV5-5	TGTGCCAGCAGCTCTGTCCCTGTCGGGGCGGAGGACACTGAAGCTTTCTTT	CASSSVPVGAEDTEAFF
.	.	TRBJ1-1	TRBV5-1	TGCGCCAGCAGCTTGGAGGGCAGCCCGAACACTGAAGCTTTCTTT	CASSLEGSPNTEAFF
.	.	TRBJ2-1	TRBV25-1	TGTGCCAGCAGTGAATACGGCAGGGGCTACAATGAGCAGTTCTTC	CASSEYGRGYNEQFF
.	.	TRBJ1-2	TRBV7-2	TGTGCCAGCAGCTTAGGTGGGATCCTCTATGGCTACACCTTC	CASSLGGILYGYTF
.	.	TRBJ2-5	TRBV7-2	TGTGCCAGCAGCTTAGGAATTTCAGACCCAGGGGCCCAGTACTTC	CASSLGISDPGAQYF
.	.	TRBJ2-5	TRBV13	TGTGCCAGCAGCTTCCAAGAGACCCAGTACTTC	CASSFQETQYF
.	TRBD2	TRBJ2-1	TRBV5-1	TGCGCCAGCAGCTTGGGACTAGCGGGGGGCGGGTATGAGCAGTTCTTC	CASSLGLAGGGYEQFF
.	TRBD2	TRBJ2-3	TRBV6-1	TGTGCCAGCAGTGAAGGTCGGACTAGCTCAGATACGCAGTATTTT	CASSEGRTSSDTQYF
.	.	TRBJ1-2	TRBV29-1	TGCAGCGTCCTCAGCGGTAGTTCGGGGTTTTTAAACTATGGCTACACCTTC	CSVLSGSSGFLNYGYTF
.	TRBD1	TRBJ1-1	TRBV9	TGTGCCAGCAGCGGACAGGGGGAGGGTGAAGCTTTCTTT	CASSGQGEGEAFF
once	.	TRBJ1-4	TRBV7-9	TGTGCCAGCGGCCAGAGGGCCGCTAATGAAAAACTGTTTTTT	CASGQRAANEKLFF
.	.	TRBJ2-7	TRBV14	TGTGCCAGCAGCCGGTTCTACGAGCAGTACTTC	CASSRFYEQYF
.	TRBD2	TRBJ2-1	TRBV9	TGTGCCAGCAGCCAGACTAGCGGGGGCCGTGGGTTCTTC	CASSQTSGGRGFF
.	.	TRBJ2-7	TRBV7-6	TGTGCCAGCAGCGGAGGGGGCAGCTACGAGCAGTACTTC	CASSGGGSYEQYF